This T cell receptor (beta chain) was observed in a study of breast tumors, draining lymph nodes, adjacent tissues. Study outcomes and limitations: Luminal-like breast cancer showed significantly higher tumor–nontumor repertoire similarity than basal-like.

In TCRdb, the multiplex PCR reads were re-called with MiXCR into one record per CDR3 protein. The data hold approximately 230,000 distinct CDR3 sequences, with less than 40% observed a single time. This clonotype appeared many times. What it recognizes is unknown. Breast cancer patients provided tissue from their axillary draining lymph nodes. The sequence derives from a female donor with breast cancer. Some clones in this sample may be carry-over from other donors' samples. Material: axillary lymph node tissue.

CDR3 loop: CASSRPFLEQYF. The CDR3 DNA reads as TGTGCCAGCAGCCGACCTTTTCTCGAGCAGTACTTC. The chain couples TRBV14 to TRBJ2-7; D remains unclear. Trimming left V 4 bases short and J 6 bases short, with 10 bases between. Per germline, CDR1 SGHDN and CDR2 FVKESK. This CDR3 has 12 residues. Full variable domain (missing parts from reference TRBV14 and TRBJ2-7): EAGVTQFPSHSVIEKGQTVTLRCDPISGHDNLYWYRRVMGKEIKFLLHFVKESKQDESGMPNNRFLAERTGGTYSTLKVQPAELEDSGVYFCASSRPFLEQYFGPGTRLTVT.